This TCR beta chain was observed in a study of blood T cells in healthy people across ages. Sample-barcoded 5' priming and a J-beta primer mix drove a second PCR of roughly 7 to 11 cycles. Unique molecular identifiers of 12 random nucleotides labeled each cDNA. Using its own MiXCR run on the 5' RACE reads, TCRdb lists one record per CDR3 protein. The sample shows about 650,000 distinct CDR3 sequences, around 32% of them seen only once. The CDR3 has 12 amino acids. Germline CDR1 DFQATT, CDR2 SNEGSKA (reference sequence). Trimming left V 6 bases short and J 2 bases short, with 10 bases between. They isolated at least 6 million PBMCs from each sample. Extraction yielded at least 6 micrograms of total RNA per sample. This clonotype has ten or more counts.

This clonotype was obtained from a woman over 75 in good health. Material for sequencing was blood. The chain uses TRBV20-1 and TRBJ2-5; the D call may be TRBD1 or TRBD2 (5 bases each). In nucleotides, the CDR3 is TGCAGTGCCGAGAGGGGACAAGAGACCCAGTACTTC. Translating gives CSAERGQETQYF.